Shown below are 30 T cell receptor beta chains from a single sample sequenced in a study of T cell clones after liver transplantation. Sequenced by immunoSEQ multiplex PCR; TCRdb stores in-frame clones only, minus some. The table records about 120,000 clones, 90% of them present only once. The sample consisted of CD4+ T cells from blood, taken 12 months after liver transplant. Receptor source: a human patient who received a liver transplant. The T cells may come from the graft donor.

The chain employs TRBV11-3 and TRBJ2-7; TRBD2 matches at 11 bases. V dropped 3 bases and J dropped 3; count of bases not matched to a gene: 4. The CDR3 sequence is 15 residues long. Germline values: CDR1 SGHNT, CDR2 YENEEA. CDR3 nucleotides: TGTGCCAGCAGCTTCCTAGCGGGAGGATACTACGAGCAGTACTTC. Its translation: CASSFLAGGYYEQYF. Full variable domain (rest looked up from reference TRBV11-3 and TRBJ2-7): EAGVVQSPRYKIIEKKQPVAFWCNPISGHNTLYWYLQNLGQGPELLIRYENEEAVDDSQLPKDRFSAERLKGVDSTLKIQPAELGDSAVYLCASSFLAGGYYEQYFGPGTRLTVT.

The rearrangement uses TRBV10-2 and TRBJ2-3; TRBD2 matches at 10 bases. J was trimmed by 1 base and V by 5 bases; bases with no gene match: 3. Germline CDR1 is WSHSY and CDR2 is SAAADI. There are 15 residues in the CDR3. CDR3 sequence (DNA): TGCGCCAGCAGTTTAGCGGGAGGAGGCACAGATACGCAGTATTTT. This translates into CASSLAGGGTDTQYF.

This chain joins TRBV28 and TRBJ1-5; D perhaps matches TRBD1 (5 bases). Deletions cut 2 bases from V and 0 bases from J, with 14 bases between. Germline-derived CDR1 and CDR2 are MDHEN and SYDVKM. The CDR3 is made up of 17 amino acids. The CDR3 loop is CASSLGPGRYSNQPQHF. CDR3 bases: TGTGCCAGCAGTTTAGGGCCAGGGCGGTATAGCAATCAGCCCCAGCATTTT.

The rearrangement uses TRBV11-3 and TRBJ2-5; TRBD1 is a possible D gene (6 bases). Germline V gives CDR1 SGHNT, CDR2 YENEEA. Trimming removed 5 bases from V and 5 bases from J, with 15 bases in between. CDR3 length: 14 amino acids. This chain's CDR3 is CASSDGTSTETQYF. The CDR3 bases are TGTGCCAGCAGCGACGGGACATCTACGGAGACCCAGTACTTC.

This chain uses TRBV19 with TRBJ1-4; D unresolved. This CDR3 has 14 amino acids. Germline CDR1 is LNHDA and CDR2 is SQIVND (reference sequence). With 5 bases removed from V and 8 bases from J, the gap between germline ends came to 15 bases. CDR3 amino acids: CASSPTQGGEKLFF. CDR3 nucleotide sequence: TGTGCCAGTAGTCCCACTCAAGGCGGAGAAAAACTGTTTTTT.

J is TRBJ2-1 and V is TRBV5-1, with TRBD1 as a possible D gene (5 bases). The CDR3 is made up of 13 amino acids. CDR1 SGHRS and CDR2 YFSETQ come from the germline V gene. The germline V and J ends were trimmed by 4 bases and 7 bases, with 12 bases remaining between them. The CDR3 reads CASSPDRNNEQFF. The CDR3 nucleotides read TGCGCCAGCAGCCCCGACAGAAATAATGAGCAGTTCTTC. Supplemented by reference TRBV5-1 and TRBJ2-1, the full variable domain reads KAGVTQTPRYLIKTRGQQVTLSCSPISGHRSVSWYQQTPGQGLQFLFEYFSETQRNKGNFPGRFSGRQFSNSRSEMNVSTLELGDSALYLCASSPDRNNEQFFGPGTRLTVL.

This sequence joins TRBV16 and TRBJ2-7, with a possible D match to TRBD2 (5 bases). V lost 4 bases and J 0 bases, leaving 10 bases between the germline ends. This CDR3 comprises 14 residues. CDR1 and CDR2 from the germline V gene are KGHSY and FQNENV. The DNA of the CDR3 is TGTGCCAGCAGCCCATCGGGGAACTCCTACGAGCAGTACTTC. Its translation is CASSPSGNSYEQYF.

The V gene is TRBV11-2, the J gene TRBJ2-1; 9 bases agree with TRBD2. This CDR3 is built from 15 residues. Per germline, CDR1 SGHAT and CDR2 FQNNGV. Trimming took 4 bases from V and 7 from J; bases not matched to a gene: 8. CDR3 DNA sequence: TGTGCCAGCAGCTCCTTAGCGGGAGAGGCTAATGAGCAGTTCTTC. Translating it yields CASSSLAGEANEQFF.

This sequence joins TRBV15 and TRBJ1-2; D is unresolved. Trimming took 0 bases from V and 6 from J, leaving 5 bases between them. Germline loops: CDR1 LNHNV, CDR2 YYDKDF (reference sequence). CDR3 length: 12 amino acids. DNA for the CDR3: TGTGCCACCAGCAGAGAGCAGGATGGCTACACCTTC. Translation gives CATSREQDGYTF.

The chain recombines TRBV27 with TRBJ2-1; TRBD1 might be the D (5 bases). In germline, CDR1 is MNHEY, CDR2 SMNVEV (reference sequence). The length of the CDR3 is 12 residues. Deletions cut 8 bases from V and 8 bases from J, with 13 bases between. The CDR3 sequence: CASAQGRDEQFF. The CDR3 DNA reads TGTGCCAGCGCCCAGGGTAGGGATGAGCAGTTCTTC.

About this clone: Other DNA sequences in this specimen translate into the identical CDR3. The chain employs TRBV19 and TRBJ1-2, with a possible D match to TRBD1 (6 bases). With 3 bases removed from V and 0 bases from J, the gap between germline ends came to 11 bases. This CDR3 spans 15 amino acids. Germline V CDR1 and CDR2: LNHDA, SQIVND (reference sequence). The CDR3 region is CASSIWDTTNYGYTF. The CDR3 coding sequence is TGTGCCAGTAGTATCTGGGACACAACTAACTATGGCTACACCTTC.

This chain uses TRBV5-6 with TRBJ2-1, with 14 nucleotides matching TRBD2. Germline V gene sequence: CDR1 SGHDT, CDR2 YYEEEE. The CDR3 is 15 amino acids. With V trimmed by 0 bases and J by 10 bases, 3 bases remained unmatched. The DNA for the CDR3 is TGTGCCAGCAGCTTGGGGGGACTAGCGGGAGTGGAGCAGTTCTTC. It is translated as CASSLGGLAGVEQFF. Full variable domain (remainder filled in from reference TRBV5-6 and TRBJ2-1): DAGVTQSPTHLIKTRGQQVTLRCSPKSGHDTVSWYQQALGQGPQFIFQYYEEEERQRGNFPDRFSGHQFPNYSSELNVNALLLGDSALYLCASSLGGLAGVEQFFGPGTRLTVL.

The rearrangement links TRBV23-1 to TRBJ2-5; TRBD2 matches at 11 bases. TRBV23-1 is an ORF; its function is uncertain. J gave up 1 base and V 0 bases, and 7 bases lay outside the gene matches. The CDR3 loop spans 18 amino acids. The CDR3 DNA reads TGCGCCAGCAGTCAATCGGAGCTAGCGGGAGGCATCCAAGAGACCCAGTACTTC. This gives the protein CASSQSELAGGIQETQYF.

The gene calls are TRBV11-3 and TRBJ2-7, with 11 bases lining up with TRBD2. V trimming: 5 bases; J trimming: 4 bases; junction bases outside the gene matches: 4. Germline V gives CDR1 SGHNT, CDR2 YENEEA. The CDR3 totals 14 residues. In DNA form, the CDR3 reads TGTGCCAGCAGCGTGGGACTAGCGGTATACGAGCAGTACTTC. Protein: CASSVGLAVYEQYF.

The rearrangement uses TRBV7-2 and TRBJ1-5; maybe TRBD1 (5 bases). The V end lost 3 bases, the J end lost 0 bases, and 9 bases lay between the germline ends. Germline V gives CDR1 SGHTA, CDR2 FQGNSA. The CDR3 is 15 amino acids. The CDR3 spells CASSLQGYSNQPQHF. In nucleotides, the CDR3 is TGTGCCAGCAGCTTGCAGGGCTATAGCAATCAGCCCCAGCATTTT. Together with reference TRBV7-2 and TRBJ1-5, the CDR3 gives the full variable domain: GAGVSQSPSNKVTEKGKDVELRCDPISGHTALYWYRQSLGQGLEFLIYFQGNSAPDKSGLPSDRFSAERTGGSVSTLTIQRTQQEDSAVYLCASSLQGYSNQPQHFGDGTRLSIL.

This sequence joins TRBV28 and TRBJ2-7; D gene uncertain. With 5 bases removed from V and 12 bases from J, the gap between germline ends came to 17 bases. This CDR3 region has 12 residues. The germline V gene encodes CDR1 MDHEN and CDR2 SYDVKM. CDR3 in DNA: TGTGCCAGCAGTGGCTTCGACCTTCAAGGGTACTTC. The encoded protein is CASSGFDLQGYF.

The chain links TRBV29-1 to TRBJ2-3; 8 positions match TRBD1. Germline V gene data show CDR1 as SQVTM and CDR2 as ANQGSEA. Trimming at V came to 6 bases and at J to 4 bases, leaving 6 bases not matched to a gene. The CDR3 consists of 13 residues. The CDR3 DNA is TGCAGCGTAAGGACAGGGATGGCAGATACGCAGTATTTT. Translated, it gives CSVRTGMADTQYF.

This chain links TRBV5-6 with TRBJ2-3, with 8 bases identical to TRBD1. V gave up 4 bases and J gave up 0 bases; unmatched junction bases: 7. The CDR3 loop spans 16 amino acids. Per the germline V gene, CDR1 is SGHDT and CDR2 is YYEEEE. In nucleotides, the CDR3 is TGTGCCAGCAGCCATCCAGGGGGCAGAAGCACAGATACGCAGTATTTT. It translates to CASSHPGGRSTDTQYF.

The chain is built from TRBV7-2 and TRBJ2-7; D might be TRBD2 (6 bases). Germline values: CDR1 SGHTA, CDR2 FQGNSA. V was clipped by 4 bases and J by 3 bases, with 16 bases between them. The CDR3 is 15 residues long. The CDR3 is CASSSLGDSYYEQYF. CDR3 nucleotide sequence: TGTGCCAGCAGCTCACTAGGGGACTCCTACTACGAGCAGTACTTC. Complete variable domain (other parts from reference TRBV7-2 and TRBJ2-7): GAGVSQSPSNKVTEKGKDVELRCDPISGHTALYWYRQSLGQGLEFLIYFQGNSAPDKSGLPSDRFSAERTGGSVSTLTIQRTQQEDSAVYLCASSSLGDSYYEQYFGPGTRLTVT.

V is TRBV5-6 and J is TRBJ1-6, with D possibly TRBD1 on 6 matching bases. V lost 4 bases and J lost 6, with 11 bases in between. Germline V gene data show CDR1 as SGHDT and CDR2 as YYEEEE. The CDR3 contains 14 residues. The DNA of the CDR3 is TGTGCCAGCAGCCCCACCAGGGGTAATTCACCCCTCCACTTT. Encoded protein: CASSPTRGNSPLHF.

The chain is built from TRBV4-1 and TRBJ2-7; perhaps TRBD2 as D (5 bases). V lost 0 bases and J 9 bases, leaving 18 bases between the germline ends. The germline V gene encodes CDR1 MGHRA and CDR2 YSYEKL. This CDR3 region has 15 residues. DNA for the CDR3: TGCGCCAGCAGCCAAGATCCGACCCCGGGTGGGAGGCAGTACTTC. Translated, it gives CASSQDPTPGGRQYF.

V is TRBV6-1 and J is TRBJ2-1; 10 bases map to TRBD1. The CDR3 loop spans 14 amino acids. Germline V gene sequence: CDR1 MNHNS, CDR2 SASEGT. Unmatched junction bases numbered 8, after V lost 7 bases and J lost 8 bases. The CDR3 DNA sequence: TGTGCCAGCATACGGGACAGGGGTATGGATGAGCAGTTCTTC. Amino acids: CASIRDRGMDEQFF.

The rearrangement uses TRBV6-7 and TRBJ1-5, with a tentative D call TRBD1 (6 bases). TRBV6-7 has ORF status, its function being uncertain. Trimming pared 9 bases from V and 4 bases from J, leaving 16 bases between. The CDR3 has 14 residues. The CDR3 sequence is CARIKGGPNQPQHF. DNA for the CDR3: TGTGCCAGAATTAAGGGGGGCCCTAATCAGCCCCAGCATTTT.

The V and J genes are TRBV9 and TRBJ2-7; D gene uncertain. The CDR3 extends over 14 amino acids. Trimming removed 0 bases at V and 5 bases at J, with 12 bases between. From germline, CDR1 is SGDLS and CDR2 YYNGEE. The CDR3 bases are TGTGCCAGCAGCGTAGATCTTAGGGCCCACGAGCAGTACTTC. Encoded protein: CASSVDLRAHEQYF.

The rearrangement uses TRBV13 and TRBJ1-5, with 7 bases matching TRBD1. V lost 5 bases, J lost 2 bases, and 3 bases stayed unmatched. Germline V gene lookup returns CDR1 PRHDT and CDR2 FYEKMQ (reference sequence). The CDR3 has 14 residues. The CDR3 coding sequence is TGTGCCAGCAGCCCCGGGACAGGCAATCAGCCCCAGCATTTT. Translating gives CASSPGTGNQPQHF.

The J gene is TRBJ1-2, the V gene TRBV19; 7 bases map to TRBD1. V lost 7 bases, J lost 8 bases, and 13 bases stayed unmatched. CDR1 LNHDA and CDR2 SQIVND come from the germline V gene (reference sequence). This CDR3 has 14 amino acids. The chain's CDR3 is CASTEGTVVLGYTF. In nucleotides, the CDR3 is TGTGCCAGTACAGAGGGGACAGTAGTGTTGGGCTACACCTTC. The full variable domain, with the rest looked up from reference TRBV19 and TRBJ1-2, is DGGITQSPKYLFRKEGQNVTLSCEQNLNHDAMYWYRQDPGQGLRLIYYSQIVNDFQKGDIAEGYSVSREKKESFPLTVTSAQKNPTAFYLCASTEGTVVLGYTFGSGTRLTVV.

The CDR3 bases are TGTGCCAGCAGCTTGGGCGGGCGCTACGAGCAGTACTTC. Protein: CASSLGGRYEQYF. The chain has TRBV11-3 and TRBJ2-7; weak D call: TRBD2 (5 bases). Trimming cost V 3 bases and J 3 bases, with 9 bases left between them. The CDR3 has 13 residues. Germline assignment: CDR1 SGHNT and CDR2 YENEEA.

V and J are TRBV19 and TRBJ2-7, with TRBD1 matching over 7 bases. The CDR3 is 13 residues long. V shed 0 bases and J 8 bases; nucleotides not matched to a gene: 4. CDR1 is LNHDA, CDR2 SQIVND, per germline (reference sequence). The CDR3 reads CASSIEYRGQQYF. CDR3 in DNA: TGTGCCAGTAGTATAGAATACAGGGGTCAGCAGTACTTC.

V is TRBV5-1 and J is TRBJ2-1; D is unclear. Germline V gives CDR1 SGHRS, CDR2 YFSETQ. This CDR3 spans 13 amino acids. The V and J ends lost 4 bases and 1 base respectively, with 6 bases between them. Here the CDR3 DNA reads TGCGCCAGCAGCGTGGAGTCCTACAATGAGCAGTTCTTC. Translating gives CASSVESYNEQFF. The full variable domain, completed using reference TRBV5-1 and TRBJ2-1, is KAGVTQTPRYLIKTRGQQVTLSCSPISGHRSVSWYQQTPGQGLQFLFEYFSETQRNKGNFPGRFSGRQFSNSRSEMNVSTLELGDSALYLCASSVESYNEQFFGPGTRLTVL.

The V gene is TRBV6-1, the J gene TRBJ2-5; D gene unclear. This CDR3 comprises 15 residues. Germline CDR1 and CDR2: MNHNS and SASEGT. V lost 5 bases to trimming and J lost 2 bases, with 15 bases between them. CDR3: CASSSTQVPQETQYF. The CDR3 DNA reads TGTGCCAGCAGTTCGACCCAGGTACCTCAAGAGACCCAGTACTTC.